These T cell receptor beta chains were read from a single sample in a study of shared clonotypes between healthy human individuals. The table came from immunoSEQ multiplex PCR; TCRdb's copy has only in-frame clones and leaves some out. The repertoire holds 2 million to 2.5 million clones, with 93% as singletons. The sample consisted of naive CD8+ T cells from PBMCs. The receptors shown here come from a man between 18 and 35 years old in good health. Some clones in this sample may be carry-over from other donors' samples. Each CDR3 is given with its conserved first and last residue. Each record gives: V gene, clone size, D gene, J gene, CDR3 DNA, CDR3 protein. D genes are given only for firm matches. Clone size, where shown, is once, few, many, or a class for clones that have expanded.

TRBV27	NA	NA	TRBJ2-1	TGTGCCAGCAGTTTACGTGGCGGGTACAATGAGCAGTTCTTC	CASSLRGGYNEQFF
TRBV21-1	once	NA	TRBJ1-4	TGTGCCATCAACATTGGGAAACTGTTTTTT	CAINIGKLFF
TRBV28	NA	NA	TRBJ1-3	TGTGCCAGCAGTTATCCGGGGACACTAGGAAACACCATATATTTT	CASSYPGTLGNTIYF
TRBV28	NA	NA	TRBJ2-7	TGTGCCAGCAGTTTCAGGGGTATGGTCCCCTACGAGCAGTACTTC	CASSFRGMVPYEQYF
TRBV5-4	NA	NA	TRBJ2-3	TGTGCCAGCAGCTTGGGCCAAGGGAGCGAGGGATCGGATACGCAGTATTTT	CASSLGQGSEGSDTQYF
TRBV2	NA	NA	TRBJ2-3	TGTGCCAGCAGTGAAACGGGACTTAGCACAGATACGCAGTATTTT	CASSETGLSTDTQYF
TRBV13	NA	NA	TRBJ2-5	TGTGCCAGCAGCCCACCTCGGACTCACCAAGAGACCCAGTACTTC	CASSPPRTHQETQYF
TRBV5-4	NA	NA	TRBJ1-3	TGTGCCAGCAGCCACGACGGCTCTGGAAACACCATATATTTT	CASSHDGSGNTIYF
TRBV4-1	NA	NA	TRBJ2-7	TGCGCCAGCAGCCCGGCATTAGACTACGAGCAGTACTTC	CASSPALDYEQYF
TRBV5-1	NA	NA	TRBJ2-7	TGCGCCAGCAGCTTGTGGTCCGGACGGGACGAGCAGTACTTC	CASSLWSGRDEQYF
TRBV6-6	NA	NA	TRBJ2-5	TGTGCCAGCAGTTACGGCGGAGAGACCCAGTACTTC	CASSYGGETQYF
TRBV7-3	NA	NA	TRBJ2-3	TGTGCCAGCAGCTTAGCCAGCGGGTATTCAGATACGCAGTATTTT	CASSLASGYSDTQYF
TRBV4-1	once	TRBD1	TRBJ1-3	TGCGCCAGCAGCCAAGCGGACAGGGGGCTTGGAAACACCATATATTTT	CASSQADRGLGNTIYF
TRBV28	NA	TRBD1	TRBJ2-1	TGTGCCAGCAGCCCTTTGGACAGGGGGCGAAATGAGCAGTTCTTC	CASSPLDRGRNEQFF
TRBV27	once	NA	TRBJ1-2	TGTGCCAGCAGTCCAACCCCTGAGTATGGCTACACCTTC	CASSPTPEYGYTF
TRBV10-3	NA	TRBD2	TRBJ2-7	TGTGCCATCAGTGAGTCGGGGGGGTACTCCTACGAGCAGTACTTC	CAISESGGYSYEQYF
TRBV4-1	NA	TRBD1	TRBJ2-1	TGCGCCAGCAGCCAAGGGGGACAGGGGGTTAGGGATGAGCAGTTCTTC	CASSQGGQGVRDEQFF
TRBV27	NA	NA	TRBJ2-1	TGTGCCAGCAGTTTATCGGGGATAAATGAGCAGTTCTTC	CASSLSGINEQFF
TRBV28	once	NA	TRBJ1-5	TGTGCCAGCAGTTGGCTGGACGGTCAGCCCCAGCATTTT	CASSWLDGQPQHF
TRBV7-9	NA	NA	TRBJ2-3	TGTGCCAGCAGCCCGCTTTCCCGCACAGATACGCAGTATTTT	CASSPLSRTDTQYF
TRBV4-1	NA	TRBD2	TRBJ2-1	TGCGCCAGCAGCCTCCTCCCGGGACTAGCGGCCAATGAGCAGTTCTTC	CASSLLPGLAANEQFF
TRBV18	NA	TRBD2	TRBJ2-3	TGTGCCAGCTCACCACCGTTCCTAGCGGGAATGACCCCCGATACGCAGTATTTT	CASSPPFLAGMTPDTQYF
TRBV19	NA	TRBD1	TRBJ2-7	TGTGCCACCAAATCTCCCGACAGGGGGTTCTACGAGCAGTACTTC	CATKSPDRGFYEQYF
TRBV5-6	NA	NA	TRBJ1-2	TGTGCCAGCTCGAAGGGACTCTATGGCTACACCTTC	CASSKGLYGYTF
TRBV9	once	TRBD2	TRBJ2-1	TGTGCCAGCAGCGTATCGGTAGCGGGAGCTACCTACAATGAGCAGTTCTTC	CASSVSVAGATYNEQFF
TRBV25-1	NA	NA	TRBJ2-7	TGTGCCAGCAGTGAAATTGGGGGCCCGACTCGTTACGAGCAGTACTTC	CASSEIGGPTRYEQYF
TRBV4-1	NA	NA	TRBJ2-5	TGCGCCAGCAGCCGACGACTAAATCCTGGCCGGGAGACCCAGTACTTC	CASSRRLNPGRETQYF
TRBV6-5	NA	TRBD2	TRBJ2-2	TGTGCCAGTGGACTAGCGGCCGGGGAGCTGTTTTTT	CASGLAAGELFF
TRBV21-1	NA	NA	TRBJ2-6	TGTGCCGCGGGGTCACAGGGGGCTCCTGGGGCCAACGTCCTGACTTTC	CAAGSQGAPGANVLTF
TRBV28	NA	NA	TRBJ1-4	TGTGCCAGCAGTTTTAATGTAGAGGCTCGGGAAAAACTGTTTTTT	CASSFNVEAREKLFF
TRBV27	NA	TRBD1	TRBJ2-2	TGTGCCAGCAGTTTCAGGGGGCTCTACACCGGGGAGCTGTTTTTT	CASSFRGLYTGELFF